Listed below are T cell receptor beta chains from one sample, sequenced in a study of T-cell memory formation after mild COVID-19. TCRdb processed the 5' RACE reads anew with MiXCR; each CDR3 protein has one entry. Of more than 750 distinct CDR3 sequences in the sample, around 45% were seen once. The specimen was PBMCs or a T cell subset sorted from them (not recorded which). These receptors were obtained from an adult who had mild COVID-19 (a few samples of this study predate the infection). Cell type and time point are not known. The CDR3 runs from the conserved cysteine through the conserved F or W. The D gene is left open where the match is weak. Clone size appears in some rows only: once, few, many, or a class for an expanded clone.

clone_size j_call d_call v_call cdr3_nt cdr3_aa
large TRBJ2-4 NA TRBV6-2/TRBV6-3 TGTGCCAGCAGTTACTTGGGTGGGGTGACCAAAAACATTCAGTACTTC CASSYLGGVTKNIQYF
NA TRBJ1-2 TRBD1 TRBV14 TGTGCCAGCAGCGGGACAGGGAACTATGGCTACACCTTC CASSGTGNYGYTF
large TRBJ2-7 TRBD1 TRBV30 TGTGCCTGGACCTCGGGACAGGGTATCGAGCAGTACTTC CAWTSGQGIEQYF
NA TRBJ2-3 NA TRBV7-9 TGTGCCAGCAGCCCCACTGGCAGGGGAAGAACAGATACGCAGTATTTT CASSPTGRGRTDTQYF
medium-sized TRBJ1-2 TRBD1 TRBV6-5 TGTGCCAGCAGCCCGGGACAGGGGGAACATGGCTACACCTTC CASSPGQGEHGYTF
large TRBJ2-7 NA TRBV25-1 TGTGCCAGCAGTGACAGGGTCTCCTACGAGCAGTACTTC CASSDRVSYEQYF
NA TRBJ1-1 NA TRBV12-3/TRBV12-4 TGTGCCAGCAGTTTTAGGAGTTGGACTGAAGCTTTCTTT CASSFRSWTEAFF
NA TRBJ2-5 NA TRBV5-1 TGCGCCAGCAGCCGGGAACCCTCTCAAGAGACCCAGTACTTC CASSREPSQETQYF
large TRBJ1-2 NA TRBV25-1 TGTGCCAGCAGTGAATTCGGCGCGGGGGGCTACACCTTC CASSEFGAGGYTF
large TRBJ2-3 TRBD1 TRBV19 TGTGCCAGTACCGTTTGGCGGGACAGGAGAAGCACAGATACGCAGTATTTT CASTVWRDRRSTDTQYF
large TRBJ2-5 NA TRBV6-5 TGTGCCAGCAGTTACGTGGGGCGAGAGACCCAGTACTTC CASSYVGRETQYF
many TRBJ2-1 NA TRBV5-1 TGCGCCAGCAGCTTGGACGAGCCTACCGACAATGAGCAGTTCTTC CASSLDEPTDNEQFF
once TRBJ2-1 NA TRBV5-1 TGCGCCAGCAGCTTGGAGGGCTCCAGCTCCTACAATGAGCAGTTCTTC CASSLEGSSSYNEQFF
NA TRBJ2-5 NA TRBV20-1 TGCAGTGCTAGAGGTCCGGGGTGGGTGTCCCAGTACTTC CSARGPGWVSQYF
once TRBJ1-1 NA TRBV4-2 TGTGCCAGCAGCCAGACCAACACTGAAGCTTTCTTT CASSQTNTEAFF
hyperexpanded TRBJ2-1 TRBD2 TRBV5-1 TGCGCCAGCAGCTGGACTAGCGGGGGGCACCCCGGTGAGCAGTTCTTC CASSWTSGGHPGEQFF
NA TRBJ1-6 NA TRBV11-2 TGTGCCAGCAGCAATTTGGACTGGTACTCCTATAATTCACCCCTCCACTTT CASSNLDWYSYNSPLHF
large TRBJ1-1 NA TRBV7-2 TGTGCCAGCAGCACTGGTGCGATAATGAACACTGAAGCTTTCTTT CASSTGAIMNTEAFF
large TRBJ2-7 NA TRBV9 TGTGCCAGCAGCGTAGGTAAGGGGCGGTACGAGCAGTACTTC CASSVGKGRYEQYF
large TRBJ2-1 NA TRBV13 TGTGCCAGCAGCCCCACCCGGGAGTGGTCGGGGGTGCCCTCCTACAATGAGCAGTTCTTC CASSPTREWSGVPSYNEQFF